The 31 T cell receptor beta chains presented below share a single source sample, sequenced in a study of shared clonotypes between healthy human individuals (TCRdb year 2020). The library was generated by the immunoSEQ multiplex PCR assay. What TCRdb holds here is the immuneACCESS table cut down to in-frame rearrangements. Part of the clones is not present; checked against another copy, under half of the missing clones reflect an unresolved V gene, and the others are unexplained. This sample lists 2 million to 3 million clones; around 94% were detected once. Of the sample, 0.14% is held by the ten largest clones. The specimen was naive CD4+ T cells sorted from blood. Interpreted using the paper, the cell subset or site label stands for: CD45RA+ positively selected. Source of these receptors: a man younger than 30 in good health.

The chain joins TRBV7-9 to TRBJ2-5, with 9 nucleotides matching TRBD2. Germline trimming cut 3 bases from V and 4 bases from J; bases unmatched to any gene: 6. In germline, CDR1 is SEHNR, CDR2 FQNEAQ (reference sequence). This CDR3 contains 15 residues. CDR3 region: CASSFSGSFRETQYF. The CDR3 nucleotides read TGTGCCAGCAGCTTTAGCGGGAGCTTTCGAGAGACCCAGTACTTC.

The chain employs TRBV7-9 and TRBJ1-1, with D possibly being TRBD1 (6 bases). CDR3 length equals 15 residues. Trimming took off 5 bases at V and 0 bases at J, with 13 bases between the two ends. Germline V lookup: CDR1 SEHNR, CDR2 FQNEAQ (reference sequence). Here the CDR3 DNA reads TGTGCCAGCAGCCCCCCCGAGGGGGTGAACACTGAAGCTTTCTTT. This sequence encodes CASSPPEGVNTEAFF.

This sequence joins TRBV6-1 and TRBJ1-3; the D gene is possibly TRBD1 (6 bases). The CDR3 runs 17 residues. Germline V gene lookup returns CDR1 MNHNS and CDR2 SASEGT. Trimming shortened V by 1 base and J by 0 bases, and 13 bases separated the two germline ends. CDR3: CASSEGAGANSGNTIYF. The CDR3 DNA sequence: TGTGCCAGCAGTGAAGGGGCAGGGGCCAACTCTGGAAACACCATATATTTT.

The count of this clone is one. Written as DNA, the CDR3 is TGTGCCAGCAGAGGGTGGGGTAGAAGCAATCAGCCCCAGCATTTT. Protein: CASRGWGRSNQPQHF. This chain joins TRBV6-1 and TRBJ1-5; D ambiguous. This CDR3 has 15 amino acids. CDR1 and CDR2 (germline): MNHNS, SASEGT. The V gene lost 6 bases and the J gene lost 1 base, with 13 bases spanning the gap.

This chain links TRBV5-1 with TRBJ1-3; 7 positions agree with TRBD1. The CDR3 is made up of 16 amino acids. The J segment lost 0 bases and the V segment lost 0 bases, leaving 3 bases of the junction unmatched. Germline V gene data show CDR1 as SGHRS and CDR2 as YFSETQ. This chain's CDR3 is CASSLDGQASGNTIYF. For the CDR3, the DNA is TGCGCCAGCAGCTTGGATGGACAGGCCTCTGGAAACACCATATATTTT.

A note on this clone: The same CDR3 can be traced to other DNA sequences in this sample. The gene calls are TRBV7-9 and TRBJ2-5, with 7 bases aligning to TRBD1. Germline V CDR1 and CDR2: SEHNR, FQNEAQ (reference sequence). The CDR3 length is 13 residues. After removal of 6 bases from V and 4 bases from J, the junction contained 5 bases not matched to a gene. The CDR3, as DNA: TGTGCCAGCAGTCGCTCAGGGGGAGAGACCCAGTACTTC. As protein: CASSRSGGETQYF.

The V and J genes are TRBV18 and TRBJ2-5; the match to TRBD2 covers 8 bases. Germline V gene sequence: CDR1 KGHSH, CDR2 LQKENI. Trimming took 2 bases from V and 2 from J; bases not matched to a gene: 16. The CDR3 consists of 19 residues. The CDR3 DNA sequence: TGTGCCAGCTCACCATCCCCCTACTCACTAGCGGAGACGCAAGAGACCCAGTACTTC. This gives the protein CASSPSPYSLAETQETQYF. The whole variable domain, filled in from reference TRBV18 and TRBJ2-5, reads NAGVMQNPRHLVRRRGQEARLRCSPMKGHSHVYWYRQLPEEGLKFMVYLQKENIIDESGMPKERFSAEFPKEGPSILRIQQVVRGDSAAYFCASSPSPYSLAETQETQYFGPGTRLLVL.

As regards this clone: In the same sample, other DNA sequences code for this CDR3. The CDR3 sequence is CASSLVPGGYEQYF. CDR3 in DNA: TGTGCCAGCAGCTTAGTGCCGGGAGGCTACGAGCAGTACTTC. This chain connects TRBV7-2 to TRBJ2-7; 7 nucleotides match TRBD2. The germline CDR1 and CDR2 sequences are SGHTA and FQGNSA. The CDR3 runs 14 residues. V trimming: 1 base; J trimming: 3 bases; junction bases outside the gene matches: 3.

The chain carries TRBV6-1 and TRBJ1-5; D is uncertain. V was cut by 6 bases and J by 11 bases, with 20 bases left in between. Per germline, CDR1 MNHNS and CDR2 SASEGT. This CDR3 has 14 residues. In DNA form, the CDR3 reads TGTGCCAGCAGCCCTAGGGCCCTCTTGATGGCCCAGCATTTT. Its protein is CASSPRALLMAQHF.

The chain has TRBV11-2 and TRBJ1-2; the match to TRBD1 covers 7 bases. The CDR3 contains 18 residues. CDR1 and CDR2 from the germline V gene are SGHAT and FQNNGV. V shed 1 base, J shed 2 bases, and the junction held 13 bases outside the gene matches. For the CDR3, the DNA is TGTGCCAGCAGCTTAGCCTCTCGACAGGGATCTAGAAACTATGGCTACACCTTC. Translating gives CASSLASRQGSRNYGYTF.

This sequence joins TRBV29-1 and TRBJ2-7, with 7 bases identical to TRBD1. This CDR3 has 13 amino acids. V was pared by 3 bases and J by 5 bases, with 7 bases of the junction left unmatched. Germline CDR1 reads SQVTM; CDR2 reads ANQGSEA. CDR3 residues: CSVERGGSNEQYF. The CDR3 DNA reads TGCAGCGTTGAGCGAGGGGGCTCAAACGAGCAGTACTTC.

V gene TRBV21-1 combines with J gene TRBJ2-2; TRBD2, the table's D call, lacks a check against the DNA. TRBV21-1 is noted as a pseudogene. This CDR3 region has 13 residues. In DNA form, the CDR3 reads TGTGCCAGCAGCCCGCGTTCGACCGGGGAGCTGTTTTTT. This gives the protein CASSPRSTGELFF.

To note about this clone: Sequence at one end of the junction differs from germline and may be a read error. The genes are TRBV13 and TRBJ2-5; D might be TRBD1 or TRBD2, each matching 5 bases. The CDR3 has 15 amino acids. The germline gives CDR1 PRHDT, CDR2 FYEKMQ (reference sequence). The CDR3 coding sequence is TGTGCCAGCAGCCTAGGGCTGGGGGTCCAAGAGACCCAGTACTTC. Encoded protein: CASSLGLGVQETQYF.

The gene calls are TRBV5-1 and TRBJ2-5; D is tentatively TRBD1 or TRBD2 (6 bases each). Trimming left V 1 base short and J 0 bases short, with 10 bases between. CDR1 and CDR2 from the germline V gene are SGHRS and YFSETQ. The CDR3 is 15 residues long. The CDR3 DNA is TGCGCCAGCAGCTTGCCGGGGGCAGACCAAGAGACCCAGTACTTC. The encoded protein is CASSLPGADQETQYF.

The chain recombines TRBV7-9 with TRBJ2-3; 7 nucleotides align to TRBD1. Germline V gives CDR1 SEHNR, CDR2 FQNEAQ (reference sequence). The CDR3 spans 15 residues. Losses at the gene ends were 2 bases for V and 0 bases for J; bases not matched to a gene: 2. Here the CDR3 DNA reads TGTGCCAGCAGCTTAACGGACAGGAGCACAGATACGCAGTATTTT. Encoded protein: CASSLTDRSTDTQYF.

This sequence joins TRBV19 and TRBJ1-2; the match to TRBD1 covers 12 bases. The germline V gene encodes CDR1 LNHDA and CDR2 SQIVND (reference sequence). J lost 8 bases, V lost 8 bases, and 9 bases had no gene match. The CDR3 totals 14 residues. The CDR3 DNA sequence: TGTGCCAGTTCTCCGGGACAGGGGGCTCAAGGCTACACCTTC. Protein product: CASSPGQGAQGYTF.

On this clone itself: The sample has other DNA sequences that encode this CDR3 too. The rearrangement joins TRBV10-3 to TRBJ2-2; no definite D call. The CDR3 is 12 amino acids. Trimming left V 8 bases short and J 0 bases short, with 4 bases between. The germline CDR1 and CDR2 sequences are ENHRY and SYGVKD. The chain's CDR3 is CAIATNTGELFF. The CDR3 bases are TGTGCCATCGCTACGAACACCGGGGAGCTGTTTTTT.

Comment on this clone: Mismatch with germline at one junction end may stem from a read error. This CDR3 reads CASRPLGLAVSYEQYF. CDR3 sequence (DNA): TGTGCTAGCAGGCCCCTAGGACTAGCGGTATCCTACGAGCAGTACTTC. The rearrangement links TRBV7-7 to TRBJ2-7, with TRBD2 matching over 10 bases. CDR1 is SSHAT and CDR2 is FNYEAQ in the germline V gene (reference sequence). The CDR3 runs 16 residues.

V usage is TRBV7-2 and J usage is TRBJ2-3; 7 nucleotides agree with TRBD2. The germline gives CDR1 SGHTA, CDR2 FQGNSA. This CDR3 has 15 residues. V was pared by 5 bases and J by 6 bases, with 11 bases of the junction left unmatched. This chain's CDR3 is CASSPRLAEGDTQYF. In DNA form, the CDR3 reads TGTGCCAGCAGCCCCCGTCTAGCGGAGGGGGATACGCAGTATTTT.

The CDR3 loop is CASRLDGNNSPLHF. CDR3 DNA sequence: TGTGCCAGTAGACTGGACGGGAATAATTCACCCCTCCACTTT. The V call is TRBV19, the J call TRBJ1-6; unclear D gene. Germline CDR1 reads LNHDA; CDR2 reads SQIVND (reference sequence). The V and J ends lost 6 bases and 5 bases respectively, with 11 bases between them. This CDR3 is built from 14 residues.

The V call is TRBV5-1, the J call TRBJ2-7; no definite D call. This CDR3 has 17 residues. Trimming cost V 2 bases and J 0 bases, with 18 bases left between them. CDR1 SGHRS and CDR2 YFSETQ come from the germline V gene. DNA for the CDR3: TGCGCCAGCAGCTTTACTTGGGCCGAAACAAGCTCCTACGAGCAGTACTTC. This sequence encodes CASSFTWAETSSYEQYF.

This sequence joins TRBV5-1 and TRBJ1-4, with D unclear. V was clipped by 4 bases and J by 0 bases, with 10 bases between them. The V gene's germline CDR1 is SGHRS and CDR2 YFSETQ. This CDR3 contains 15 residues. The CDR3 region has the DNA TGCGCCAGCAGCATTGGGTCCACAACTAATGAAAAACTGTTTTTT. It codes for CASSIGSTTNEKLFF.

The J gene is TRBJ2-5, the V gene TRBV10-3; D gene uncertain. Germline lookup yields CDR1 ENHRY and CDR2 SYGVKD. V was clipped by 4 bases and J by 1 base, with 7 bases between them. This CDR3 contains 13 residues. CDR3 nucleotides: TGTGCCATCAGTGCCCTATTCCAAGAGACCCAGTACTTC. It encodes CAISALFQETQYF.

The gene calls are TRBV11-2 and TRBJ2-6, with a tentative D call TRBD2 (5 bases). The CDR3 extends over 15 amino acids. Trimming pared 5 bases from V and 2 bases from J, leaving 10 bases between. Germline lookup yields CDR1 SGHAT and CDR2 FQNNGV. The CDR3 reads CASSPYGTGANVLTF. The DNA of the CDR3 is TGTGCCAGCAGCCCGTACGGGACTGGGGCCAACGTCCTGACTTTC.

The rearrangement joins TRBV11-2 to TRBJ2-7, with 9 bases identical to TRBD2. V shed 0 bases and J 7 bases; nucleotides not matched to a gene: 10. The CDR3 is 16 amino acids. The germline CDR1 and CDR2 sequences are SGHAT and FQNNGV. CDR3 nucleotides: TGTGCCAGCAGCTTAGACCGTAGCGGGAGATCGGGGGAGCAGTACTTC. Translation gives CASSLDRSGRSGEQYF.

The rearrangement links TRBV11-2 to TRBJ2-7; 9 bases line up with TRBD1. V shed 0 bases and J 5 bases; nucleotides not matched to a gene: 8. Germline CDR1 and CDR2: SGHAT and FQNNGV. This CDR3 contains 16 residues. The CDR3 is CASSLDLWTGANEQYF. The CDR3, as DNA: TGTGCCAGCAGCTTAGATCTGTGGACAGGGGCTAACGAGCAGTACTTC. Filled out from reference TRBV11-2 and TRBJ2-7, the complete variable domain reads EAGVAQSPRYKIIEKRQSVAFWCNPISGHATLYWYQQILGQGPKLLIQFQNNGVVDDSQLPKDRFSAERLKGVDSTLKIQPAKLEDSAVYLCASSLDLWTGANEQYFGPGTRLTVT.

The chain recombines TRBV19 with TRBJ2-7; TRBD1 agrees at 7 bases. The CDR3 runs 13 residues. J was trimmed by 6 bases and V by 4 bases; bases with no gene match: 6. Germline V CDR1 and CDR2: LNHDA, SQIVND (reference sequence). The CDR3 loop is CASSTRRTGEQYF. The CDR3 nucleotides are TGTGCCAGTAGTACGCGGAGGACAGGCGAGCAGTACTTC. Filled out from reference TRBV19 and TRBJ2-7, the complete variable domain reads DGGITQSPKYLFRKEGQNVTLSCEQNLNHDAMYWYRQDPGQGLRLIYYSQIVNDFQKGDIAEGYSVSREKKESFPLTVTSAQKNPTAFYLCASSTRRTGEQYFGPGTRLTVT.

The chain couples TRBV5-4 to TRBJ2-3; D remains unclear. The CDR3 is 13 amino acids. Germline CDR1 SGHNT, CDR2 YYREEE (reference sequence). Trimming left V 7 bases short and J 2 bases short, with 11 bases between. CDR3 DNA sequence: TGTGCCAGCTCCCCAGGAAACACAGATACGCAGTATTTT. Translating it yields CASSPGNTDTQYF. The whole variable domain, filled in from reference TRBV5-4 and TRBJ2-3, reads ETGVTQSPTHLIKTRGQQVTLRCSSQSGHNTVSWYQQALGQGPQFIFQYYREEENGRGNFPPRFSGLQFPNYSSELNVNALELDDSALYLCASSPGNTDTQYFGPGTRLTVL.

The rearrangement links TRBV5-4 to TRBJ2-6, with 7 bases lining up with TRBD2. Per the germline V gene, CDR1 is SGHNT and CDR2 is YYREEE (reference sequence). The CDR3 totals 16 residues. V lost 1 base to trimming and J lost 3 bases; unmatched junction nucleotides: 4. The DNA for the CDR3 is TGTGCCAGCAGCTTGCCTGGGGGGGTTGGGGCCAACGTCCTGACTTTC. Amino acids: CASSLPGGVGANVLTF.

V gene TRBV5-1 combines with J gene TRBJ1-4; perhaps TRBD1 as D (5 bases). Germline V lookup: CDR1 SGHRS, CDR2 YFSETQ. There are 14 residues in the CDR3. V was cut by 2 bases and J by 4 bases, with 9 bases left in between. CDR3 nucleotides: TGCGCCAGCAGCTTCGGGGACCGTAATGAAAAACTGTTTTTT. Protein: CASSFGDRNEKLFF.

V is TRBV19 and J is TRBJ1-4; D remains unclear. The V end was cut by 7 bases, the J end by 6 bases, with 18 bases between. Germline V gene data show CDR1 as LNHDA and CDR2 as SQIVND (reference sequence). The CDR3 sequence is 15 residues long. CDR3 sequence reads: CASTPRTAAHEKLFF. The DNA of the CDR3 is TGTGCCAGTACCCCAAGGACTGCTGCGCATGAAAAACTGTTTTTT.